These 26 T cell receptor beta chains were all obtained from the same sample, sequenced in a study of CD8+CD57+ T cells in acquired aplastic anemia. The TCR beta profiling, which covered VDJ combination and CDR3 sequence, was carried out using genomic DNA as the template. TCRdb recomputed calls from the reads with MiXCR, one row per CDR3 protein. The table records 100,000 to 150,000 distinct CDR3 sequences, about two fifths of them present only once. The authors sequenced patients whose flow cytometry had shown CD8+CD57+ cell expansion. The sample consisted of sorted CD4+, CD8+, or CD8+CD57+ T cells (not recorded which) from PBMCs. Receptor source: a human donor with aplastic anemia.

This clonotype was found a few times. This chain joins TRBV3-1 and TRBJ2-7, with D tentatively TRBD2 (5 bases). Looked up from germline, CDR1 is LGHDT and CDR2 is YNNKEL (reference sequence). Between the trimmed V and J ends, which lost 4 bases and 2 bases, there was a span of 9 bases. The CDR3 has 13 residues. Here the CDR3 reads CASSRRVTYEQYV. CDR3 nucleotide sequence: TGTGCCAGCAGCCGGCGGGTAACCTACGAGCAGTACGTC.

The CDR3 sequence: CSAHPGGGFNTEAFF. The CDR3 DNA reads TGCAGTGCCCACCCTGGGGGAGGGTTCAACACTGAAGCTTTCTTT. The rearrangement joins TRBV20-1 to TRBJ1-1; D possibly corresponds to TRBD1 (5 bases). V was shortened by 6 bases and J by 2 bases, with 19 bases between the two germline ends. Per the germline V gene, CDR1 is DFQATT and CDR2 is SNEGSKA (reference sequence). There are 15 residues in the CDR3.

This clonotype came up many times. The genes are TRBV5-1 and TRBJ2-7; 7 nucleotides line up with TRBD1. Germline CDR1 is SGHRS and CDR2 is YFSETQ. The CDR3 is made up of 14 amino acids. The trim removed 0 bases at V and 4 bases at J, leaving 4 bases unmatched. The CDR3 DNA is TGCGCCAGCAGCTTGGAGGGACAGCTTTACGAGCAGTACGTC. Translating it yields CASSLEGQLYEQYV.

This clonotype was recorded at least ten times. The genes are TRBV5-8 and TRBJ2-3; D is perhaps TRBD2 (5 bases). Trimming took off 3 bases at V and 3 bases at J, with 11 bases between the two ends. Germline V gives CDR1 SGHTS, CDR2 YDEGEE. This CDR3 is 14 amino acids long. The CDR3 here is CASSWTSLTDTQYF. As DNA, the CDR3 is TGTGCCAGCAGCTGGACTTCATTGACAGATACGCAGTATTTT.

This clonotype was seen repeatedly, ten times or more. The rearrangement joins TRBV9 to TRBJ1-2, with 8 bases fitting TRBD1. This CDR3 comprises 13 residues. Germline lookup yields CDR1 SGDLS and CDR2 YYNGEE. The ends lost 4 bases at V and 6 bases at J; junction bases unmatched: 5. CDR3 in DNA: TGTGCCAGCAGCTCAAGGACAGGGCATGGCTACACCTTC. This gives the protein CASSSRTGHGYTF.

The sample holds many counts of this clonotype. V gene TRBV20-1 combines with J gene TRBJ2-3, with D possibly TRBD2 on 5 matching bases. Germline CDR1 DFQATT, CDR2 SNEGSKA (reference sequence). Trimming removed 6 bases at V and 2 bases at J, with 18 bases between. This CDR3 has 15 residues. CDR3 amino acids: CSATILEDYTDTQYF. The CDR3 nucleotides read TGCAGTGCCACTATACTAGAAGACTACACAGATACGCAGTATTTT.

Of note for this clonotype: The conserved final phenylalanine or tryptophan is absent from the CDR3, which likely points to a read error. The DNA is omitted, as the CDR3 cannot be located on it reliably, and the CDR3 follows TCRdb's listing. CDR3 protein: CASSIGRFL. The V and J genes are TRBV19 and TRBJ2-5; TRBD1, the table's D call, was not compared with the DNA. The V gene's germline CDR1 is LNHDA and CDR2 SQIVND (reference sequence). The CDR3 spans 9 residues, counting both ends.

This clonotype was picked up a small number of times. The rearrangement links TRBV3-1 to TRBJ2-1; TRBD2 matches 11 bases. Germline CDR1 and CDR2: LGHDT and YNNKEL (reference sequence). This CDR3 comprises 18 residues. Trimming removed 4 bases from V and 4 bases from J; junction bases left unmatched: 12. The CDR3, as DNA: TGTGCCAGCAGCCCCATGTTGAGTAGCGGGGGGGATTACAATGAGCAGTTCTTC. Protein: CASSPMLSSGGDYNEQFF.

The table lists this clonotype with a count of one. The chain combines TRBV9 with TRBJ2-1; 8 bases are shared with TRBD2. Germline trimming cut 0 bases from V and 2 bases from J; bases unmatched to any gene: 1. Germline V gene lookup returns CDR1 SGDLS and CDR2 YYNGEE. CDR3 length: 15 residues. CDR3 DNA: TGTGCCAGCAGCGTAGAACTAGCGGCCTACAATGAGCAGTTCTTC. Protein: CASSVELAAYNEQFF.

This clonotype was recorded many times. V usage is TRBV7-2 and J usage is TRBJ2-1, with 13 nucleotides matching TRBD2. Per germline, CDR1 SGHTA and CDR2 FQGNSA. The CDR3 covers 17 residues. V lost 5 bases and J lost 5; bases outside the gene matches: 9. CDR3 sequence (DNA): TGTGCCAGCAGCCGTTGGACTAGCGGGGGCAATCACAATGAGCAGTTCTTC. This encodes CASSRWTSGGNHNEQFF.

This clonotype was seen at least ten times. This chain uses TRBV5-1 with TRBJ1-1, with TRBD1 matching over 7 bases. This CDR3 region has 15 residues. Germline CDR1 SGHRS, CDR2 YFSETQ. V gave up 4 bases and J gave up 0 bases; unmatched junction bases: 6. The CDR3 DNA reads TGCGCCAGCAGCGGTAGACAGGGTGTGAACACTGAAGCTTTCTTT. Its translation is CASSGRQGVNTEAFF. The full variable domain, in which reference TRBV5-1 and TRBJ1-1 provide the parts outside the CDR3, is KAGVTQTPRYLIKTRGQQVTLSCSPISGHRSVSWYQQTPGQGLQFLFEYFSETQRNKGNFPGRFSGRQFSNSRSEMNVSTLELGDSALYLCASSGRQGVNTEAFFGQGTRLTVV.

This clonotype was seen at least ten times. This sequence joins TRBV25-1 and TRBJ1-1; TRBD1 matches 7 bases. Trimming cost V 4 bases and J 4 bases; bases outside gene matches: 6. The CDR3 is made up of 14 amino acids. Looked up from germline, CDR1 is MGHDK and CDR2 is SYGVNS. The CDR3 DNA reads TGTGCCAGCAGTGCAGACAGGGTGGGCACTGAAGCTTTCTTT. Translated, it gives CASSADRVGTEAFF. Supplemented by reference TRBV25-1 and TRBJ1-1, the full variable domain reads EADIYQTPRYLVIGTGKKITLECSQTMGHDKMYWYQQDPGMELHLIHYSYGVNSTEKGDLSSESTVSRIRTEHFPLTLESARPSHTSQYLCASSADRVGTEAFFGQGTRLTVV.

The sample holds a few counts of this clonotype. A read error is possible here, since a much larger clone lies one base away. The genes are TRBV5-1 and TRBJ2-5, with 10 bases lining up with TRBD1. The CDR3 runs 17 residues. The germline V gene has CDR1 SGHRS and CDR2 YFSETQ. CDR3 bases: TGCGCCAGCAGCCGACGACCGGGACAGGGGTTCGGAGAGGCCCAGTACTTC. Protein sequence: CASSRRPGQGFGEAQYF.

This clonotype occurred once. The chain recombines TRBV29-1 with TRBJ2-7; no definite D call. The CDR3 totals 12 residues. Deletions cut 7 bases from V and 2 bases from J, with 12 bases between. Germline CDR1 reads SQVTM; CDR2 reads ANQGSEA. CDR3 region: CSGLGGAYEQYF. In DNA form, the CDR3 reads TGCAGCGGGCTAGGTGGAGCCTACGAGCAGTACTTC.

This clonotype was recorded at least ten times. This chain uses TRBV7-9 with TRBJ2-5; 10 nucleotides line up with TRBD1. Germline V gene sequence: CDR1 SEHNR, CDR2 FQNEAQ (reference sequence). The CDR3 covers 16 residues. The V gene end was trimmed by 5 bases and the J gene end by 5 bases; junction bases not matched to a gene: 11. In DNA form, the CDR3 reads TGTGCCAGCAGCCTCCGACAGGGGGCGCCTGGCGAGACCCAGTACTTC. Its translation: CASSLRQGAPGETQYF.

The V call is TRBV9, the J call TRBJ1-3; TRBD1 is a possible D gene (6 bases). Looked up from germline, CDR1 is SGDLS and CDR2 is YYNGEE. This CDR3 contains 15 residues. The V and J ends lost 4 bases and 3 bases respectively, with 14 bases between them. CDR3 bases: TGTGCCAGCAGCCACGAGAAGGGGGGTGGAAACACCATATATTTT. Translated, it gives CASSHEKGGGNTIYF.

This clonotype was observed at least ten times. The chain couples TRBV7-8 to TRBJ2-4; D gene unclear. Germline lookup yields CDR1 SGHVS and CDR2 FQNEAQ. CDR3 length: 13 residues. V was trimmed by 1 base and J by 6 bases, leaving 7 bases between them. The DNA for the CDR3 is TGTGCCAGCAGCTTAGTAACCCCAAACATTCAGTACTTC. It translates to CASSLVTPNIQYF.

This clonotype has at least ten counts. CDR3 sequence: CASSVLLRHYEQYV. Written as DNA, the CDR3 is TGTGCCAGCAGCGTACTCCTTAGACACTACGAGCAGTACGTC. The V call is TRBV9, the J call TRBJ2-7; D is ambiguous. V shed 1 base and J shed 3 bases, with 11 bases lying between them. Germline CDR1 and CDR2: SGDLS and YYNGEE. The length of the CDR3 is 14 residues.

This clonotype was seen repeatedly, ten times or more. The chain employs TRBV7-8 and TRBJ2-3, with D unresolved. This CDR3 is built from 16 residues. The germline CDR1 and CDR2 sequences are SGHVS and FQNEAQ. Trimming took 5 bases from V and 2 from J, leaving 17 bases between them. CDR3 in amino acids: CASSNFLGSLTDTQYF. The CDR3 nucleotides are TGTGCCAGCAGCAACTTCCTAGGAAGTCTCACAGATACGCAGTATTTT.

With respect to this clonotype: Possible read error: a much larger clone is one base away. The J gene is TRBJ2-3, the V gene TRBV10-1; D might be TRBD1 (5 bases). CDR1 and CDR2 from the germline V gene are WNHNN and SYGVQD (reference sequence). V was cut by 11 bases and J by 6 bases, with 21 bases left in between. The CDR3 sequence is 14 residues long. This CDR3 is CAGNDEGAGDTQYF. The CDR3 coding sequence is TGCGCCGGCAATGATGAAGGGGCCGGGGATACGCAGTATTTT.

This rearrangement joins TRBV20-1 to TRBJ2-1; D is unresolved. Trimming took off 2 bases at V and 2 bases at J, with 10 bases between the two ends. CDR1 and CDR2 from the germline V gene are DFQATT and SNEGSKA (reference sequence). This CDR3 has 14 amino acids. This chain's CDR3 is CSARSAYPYNEQFF. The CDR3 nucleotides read TGCAGTGCTAGATCCGCGTACCCCTACAATGAGCAGTTCTTC.

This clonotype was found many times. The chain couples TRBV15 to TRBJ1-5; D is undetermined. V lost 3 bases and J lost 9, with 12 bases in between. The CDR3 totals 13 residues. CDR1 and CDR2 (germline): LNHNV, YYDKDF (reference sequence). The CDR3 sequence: CATSRGSERPQHF. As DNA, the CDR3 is TGTGCCACCAGCAGGGGTTCCGAGAGGCCCCAGCATTTT.

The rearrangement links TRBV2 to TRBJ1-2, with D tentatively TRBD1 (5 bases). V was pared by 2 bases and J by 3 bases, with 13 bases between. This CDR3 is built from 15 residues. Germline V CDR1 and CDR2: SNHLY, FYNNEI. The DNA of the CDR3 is TGTGCCAGCAGTGAACTTGGCAGGGTATACTATGGCTACACCTTC. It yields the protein CASSELGRVYYGYTF.

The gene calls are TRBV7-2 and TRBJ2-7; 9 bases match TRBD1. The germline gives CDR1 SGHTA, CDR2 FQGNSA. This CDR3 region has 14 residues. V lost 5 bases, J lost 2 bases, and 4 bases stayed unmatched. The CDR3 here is CASSRTGATYEQYV. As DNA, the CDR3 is TGTGCCAGCAGCCGGACAGGGGCGACCTACGAGCAGTACGTC.

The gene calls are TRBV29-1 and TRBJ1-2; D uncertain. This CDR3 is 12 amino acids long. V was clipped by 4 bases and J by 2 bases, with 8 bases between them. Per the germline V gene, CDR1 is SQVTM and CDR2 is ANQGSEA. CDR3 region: CSVVERNYGYTF. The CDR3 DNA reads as TGCAGCGTTGTTGAGAGAAACTATGGCTACACCTTC.

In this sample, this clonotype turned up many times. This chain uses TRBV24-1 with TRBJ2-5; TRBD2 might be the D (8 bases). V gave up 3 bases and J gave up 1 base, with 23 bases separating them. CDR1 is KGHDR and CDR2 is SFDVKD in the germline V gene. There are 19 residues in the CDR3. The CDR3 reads CATSDRGTDNRGGQETQYF. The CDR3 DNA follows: TGTGCCACCAGTGATCGGGGGACAGACAACCGGGGGGGCCAAGAGACCCAGTACTTC.